This T cell receptor (beta chain) appears in the sequencing data of a study of early T cells in non-severe SARS-CoV-2 infection. Overall study context: Unpaired chains resulted from sequencing bulk RNA of unsorted whole blood. Study-wide points: Database matching using VDJdb favored anti-spike CD8 responses, with private and CD4 specificities left missing.

This clonotype was seen ten or more times. Antigen specificity is unknown. With 3 bases clipped from V and 5 bases from J, the junction kept 15 bases outside the gene matches. Germline CDR1 is KGHSH and CDR2 is LQKENI. The CDR3 is 17 residues long. Individually, cDNA molecules had unique molecular identifiers attached to them. TCRdb recomputed calls from the 5' RACE reads with MiXCR, one row per CDR3 protein. The sample consists of roughly 49,000 distinct CDR3 sequences, about 4.2% of them appearing once. This TCR derives from an adult who was a healthcare worker with PCR-confirmed SARS-CoV-2 infection or an uninfected control (not recorded which). Sequenced: whole blood. V gene TRBV18 combines with J gene TRBJ2-7; TRBD1 matches 8 bases. The CDR3 DNA reads TGTGCCAGCTCACCTTTACCGGTGGCAGGGGGCTTCAACGAGCAGTACTTC. Translation gives CASSPLPVAGGFNEQYF.